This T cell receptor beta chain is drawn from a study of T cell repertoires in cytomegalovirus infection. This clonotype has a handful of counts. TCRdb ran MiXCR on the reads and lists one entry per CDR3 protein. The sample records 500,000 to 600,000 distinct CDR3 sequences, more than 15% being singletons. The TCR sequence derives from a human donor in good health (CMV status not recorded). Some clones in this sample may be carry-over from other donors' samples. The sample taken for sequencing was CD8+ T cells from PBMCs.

CDR3 coding DNA: TGTGCCACCAGCAGAGTCGGGGAGCTTAACTATGGCTACACCTTC. It is translated as CATSRVGELNYGYTF. V usage is TRBV15 and J usage is TRBJ1-2; D not certain. The CDR3 extends over 15 amino acids. Trimming removed 1 base from V and 1 base from J, with 10 bases in between. Germline V gene lookup returns CDR1 LNHNV and CDR2 YYDKDF (reference sequence).